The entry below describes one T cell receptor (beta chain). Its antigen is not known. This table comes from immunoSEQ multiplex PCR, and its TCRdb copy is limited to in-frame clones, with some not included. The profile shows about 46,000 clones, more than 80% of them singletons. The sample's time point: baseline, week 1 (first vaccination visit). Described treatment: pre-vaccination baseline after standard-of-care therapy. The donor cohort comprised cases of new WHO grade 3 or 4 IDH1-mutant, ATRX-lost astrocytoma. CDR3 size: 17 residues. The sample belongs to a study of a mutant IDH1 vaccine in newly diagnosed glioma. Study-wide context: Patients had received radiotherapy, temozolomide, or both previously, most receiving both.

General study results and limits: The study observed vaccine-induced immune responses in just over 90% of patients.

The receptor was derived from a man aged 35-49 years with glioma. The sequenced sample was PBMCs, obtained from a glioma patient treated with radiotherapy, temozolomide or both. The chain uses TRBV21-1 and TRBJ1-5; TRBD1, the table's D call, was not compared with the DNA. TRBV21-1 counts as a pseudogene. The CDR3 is CASSGILDRVVGQPQHF. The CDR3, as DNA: TGTGCCAGCAGCGGGATACTCGACAGGGTTGTGGGTCAGCCCCAGCATTTT.